What follows is one T cell receptor beta chain and its context. A quantity of about 0.5 to 1 ug RNA underwent reverse transcription using random hexamers. immunoSEQ multiplex PCR amplified TCR beta CDR3 across 54 Vbeta, 13 Jbeta. TCRdb recomputed calls from the immunoSEQ multiplex PCR reads with MiXCR, one row per CDR3 protein. The sample includes around 45,000 distinct CDR3 sequences, almost 95% of them seen just once. CD8+ and CD4+ T cells circulating in blood were sequenced for TCR beta. This entry is derived from a study of CD8 T cells in Susac syndrome. The length of the CDR3 is 14 residues. V shed 1 base and J shed 2 bases, with 9 bases lying between them. From germline, CDR1 is LGHDT and CDR2 YNNKEL (reference sequence).

The V and J genes are TRBV3-1 and TRBJ2-7; D remains ambiguous. The TCR comes from a human donor in good health. Sequencing was performed on CD8+ T cells from PBMCs. The DNA of the CDR3 is TGTGCCAGCAGCCAAGGAACGGCAACCTACGAGCAGTACTTC. Translation gives CASSQGTATYEQYF.